The 3 T cell receptor beta chains below were found in one sample sequenced in a study of T cells in Graves' hyperthyroidism and ophthalmopathy. RNA transcripts yielded amplified TCR beta CDR3 regions. First-round RT-PCR with HTBI primers amplified the TCR CDR3 region. Using its own MiXCR run on the multiplex PCR reads, TCRdb lists one record per CDR3 protein. The sample consists of 500,000 to 550,000 distinct CDR3 sequences, 20% of them appearing once. Sequencing was done on a sample of blood. These receptors were taken from a man between 18 and 35 years old with Graves' hyperthyroidism.

The V and J genes are TRBV10-1 and TRBJ2-2; D may be TRBD1 (5 bases). Trimming pared 2 bases from V and 1 base from J, leaving 8 bases between. Germline V gives CDR1 WNHNN, CDR2 SYGVQD (reference sequence). The CDR3 extends over 15 amino acids. CDR3 loop: CASSEGHRNTGELFF. CDR3 in DNA: TGCGCCAGCAGTGAGGGACACCGGAACACCGGGGAGCTGTTTTTT.

The CDR3 region has the DNA TGTGCCAGCAGCTTCTCGGCCAGTCCTCTGGGAGAGCAGTACTTC. Encoded protein: CASSFSASPLGEQYF. V and J are TRBV5-6 and TRBJ2-7; D gene unclear. Germline CDR1 SGHDT, CDR2 YYEEEE. V was cut by 2 bases and J by 7 bases, with 19 bases left in between. The CDR3 loop spans 15 amino acids.

This clonotype was counted ten times or more. V and J are TRBV11-2 and TRBJ1-2; a weak D match, TRBD1 (6 bases). The CDR3 extends over 15 amino acids. Germline V CDR1 and CDR2: SGHAT, FQNNGV. V was cut by 4 bases and J by 4 bases, with 16 bases left in between. CDR3 bases: TGTGCCAGCAGCTCGACCGCTGACAGGCCCTATGGCTACACCTTC. The encoded protein is CASSSTADRPYGYTF.